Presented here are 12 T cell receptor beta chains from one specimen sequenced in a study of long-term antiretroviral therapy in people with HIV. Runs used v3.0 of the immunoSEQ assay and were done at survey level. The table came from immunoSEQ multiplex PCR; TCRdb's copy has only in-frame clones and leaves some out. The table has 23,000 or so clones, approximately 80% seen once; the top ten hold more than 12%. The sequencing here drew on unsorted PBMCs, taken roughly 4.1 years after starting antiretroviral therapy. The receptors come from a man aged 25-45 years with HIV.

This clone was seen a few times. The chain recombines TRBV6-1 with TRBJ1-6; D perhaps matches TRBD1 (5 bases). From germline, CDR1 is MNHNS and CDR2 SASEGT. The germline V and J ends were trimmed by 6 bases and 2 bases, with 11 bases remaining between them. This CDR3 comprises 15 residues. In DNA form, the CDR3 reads TGTGCCAGCAGACCCCAGGGTACCTATAATTCACCCCTCCACTTT. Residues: CASRPQGTYNSPLHF.

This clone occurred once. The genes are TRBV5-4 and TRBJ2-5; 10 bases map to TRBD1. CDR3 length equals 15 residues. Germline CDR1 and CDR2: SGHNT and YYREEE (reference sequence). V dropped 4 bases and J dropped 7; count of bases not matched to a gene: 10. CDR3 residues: CASSQEDRGNWTQYF. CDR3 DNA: TGTGCCAGCAGCCAGGAGGACAGGGGGAATTGGACCCAGTACTTC. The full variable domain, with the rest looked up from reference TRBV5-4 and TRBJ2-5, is ETGVTQSPTHLIKTRGQQVTLRCSSQSGHNTVSWYQQALGQGPQFIFQYYREEENGRGNFPPRFSGLQFPNYSSELNVNALELDDSALYLCASSQEDRGNWTQYFGPGTRLLVL.

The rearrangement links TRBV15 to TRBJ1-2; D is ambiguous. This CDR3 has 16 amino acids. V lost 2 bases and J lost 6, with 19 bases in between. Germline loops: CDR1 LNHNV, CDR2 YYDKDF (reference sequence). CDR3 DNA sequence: TGTGCCACCAGCAGAAATCCGTATGCGGATCCACATGGCTACACCTTC. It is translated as CATSRNPYADPHGYTF.

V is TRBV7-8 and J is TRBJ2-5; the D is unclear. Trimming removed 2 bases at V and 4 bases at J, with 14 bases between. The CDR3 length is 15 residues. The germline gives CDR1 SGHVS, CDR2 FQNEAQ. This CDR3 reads CASSLSGTPGETQYF. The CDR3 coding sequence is TGTGCCAGCAGCTTAAGTGGCACTCCGGGAGAGACCCAGTACTTC.

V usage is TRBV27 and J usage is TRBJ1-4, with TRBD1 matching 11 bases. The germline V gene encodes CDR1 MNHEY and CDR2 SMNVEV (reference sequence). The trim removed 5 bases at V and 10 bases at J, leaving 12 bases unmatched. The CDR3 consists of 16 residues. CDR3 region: CASSELDRGRGGKLFF. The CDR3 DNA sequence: TGTGCCAGCAGTGAGCTGGACAGGGGGCGGGGGGGAAAACTGTTTTTT.

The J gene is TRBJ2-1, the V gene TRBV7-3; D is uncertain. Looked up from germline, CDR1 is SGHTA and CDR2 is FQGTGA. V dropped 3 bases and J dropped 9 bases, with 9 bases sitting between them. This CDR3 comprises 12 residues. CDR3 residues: CASSFWGSEQFF. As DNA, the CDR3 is TGTGCCAGCAGCTTTTGGGGTAGTGAGCAGTTCTTC.

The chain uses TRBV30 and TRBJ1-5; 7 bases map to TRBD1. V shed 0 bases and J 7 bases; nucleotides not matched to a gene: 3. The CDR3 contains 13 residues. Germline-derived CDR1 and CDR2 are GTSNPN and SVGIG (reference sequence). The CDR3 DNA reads TGTGCCTGGAGTGTGCAGGGGGACCAGCCCCAGCATTTT. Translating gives CAWSVQGDQPQHF.

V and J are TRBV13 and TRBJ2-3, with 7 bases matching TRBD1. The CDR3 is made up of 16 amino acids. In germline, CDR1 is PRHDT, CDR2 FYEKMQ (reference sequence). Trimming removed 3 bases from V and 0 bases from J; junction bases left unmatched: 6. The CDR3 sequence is CASSFFGTASTDTQYF. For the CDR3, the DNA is TGTGCCAGCAGCTTTTTTGGGACAGCTAGCACAGATACGCAGTATTTT.

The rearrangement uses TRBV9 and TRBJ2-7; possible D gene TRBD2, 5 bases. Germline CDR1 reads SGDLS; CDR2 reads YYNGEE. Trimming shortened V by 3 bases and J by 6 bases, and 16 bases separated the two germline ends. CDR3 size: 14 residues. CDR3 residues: CASSGGLAASEQYF. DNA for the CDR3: TGTGCCAGCAGCGGCGGACTCGCCGCCTCCGAGCAGTACTTC.

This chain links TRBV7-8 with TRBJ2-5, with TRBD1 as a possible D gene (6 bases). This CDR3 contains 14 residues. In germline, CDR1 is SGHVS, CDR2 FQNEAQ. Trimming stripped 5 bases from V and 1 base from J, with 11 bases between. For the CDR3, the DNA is TGTGCCAGCAGCCCAGACAGGTCCCAAGAGACCCAGTACTTC. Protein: CASSPDRSQETQYF.

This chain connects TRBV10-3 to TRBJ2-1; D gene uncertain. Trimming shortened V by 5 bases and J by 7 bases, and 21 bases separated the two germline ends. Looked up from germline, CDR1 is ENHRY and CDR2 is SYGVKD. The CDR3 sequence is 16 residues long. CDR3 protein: CAISRAELALWNEQFF. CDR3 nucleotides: TGTGCCATCAGTCGTGCCGAATTAGCACTTTGGAATGAGCAGTTCTTC.

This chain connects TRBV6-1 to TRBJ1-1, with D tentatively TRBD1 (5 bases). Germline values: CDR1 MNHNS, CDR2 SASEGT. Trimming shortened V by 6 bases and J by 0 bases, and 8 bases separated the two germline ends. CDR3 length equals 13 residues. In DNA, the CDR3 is TGTGCCAGCAGGGCAGGGTTGAACACTGAAGCTTTCTTT. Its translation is CASRAGLNTEAFF.